This entry lists 11 T cell receptor beta chains sequenced from one sample in a study of cytomegalovirus exposure and HLA in healthy donors. Vbeta (60) and Jbeta (13) primers were used in the PCR. Sequencing used immunoSEQ multiplex PCR; TCRdb keeps in-frame clones, though not all of them. The sample has some 110,000 clones; almost 70% are singletons. Input material: PBMCs. The source is a man under 40 in good health and CMV-seropositive.

The V gene is TRBV2, the J gene TRBJ1-2, with a tentative D call TRBD1 (6 bases). Trimming removed 4 bases at V and 2 bases at J, with 11 bases between. The CDR3 contains 14 residues. Germline CDR1 is SNHLY and CDR2 is FYNNEI. The CDR3 region has the DNA TGTGCCAGCAGTGGCACAGGGTTAAACTATGGCTACACCTTC. This sequence encodes CASSGTGLNYGYTF.

The chain carries TRBV7-2 and TRBJ1-5; the D gene is possibly TRBD1 (5 bases). The length of the CDR3 is 13 residues. Germline V lookup: CDR1 SGHTA, CDR2 FQGNSA. Trimming stripped 5 bases from V and 11 bases from J, with 16 bases between. The CDR3 nucleotides are TGTGCCAGCAGCCCGGGGCGGGGTGGGGCCCAGCATTTT. It translates to CASSPGRGGAQHF.

This clone was seen only a few times. The V gene is TRBV9, the J gene TRBJ2-1, with 9 bases that match TRBD2. The CDR3 runs 19 residues. CDR1 SGDLS and CDR2 YYNGEE come from the germline V gene. The trim removed 2 bases at V and 0 bases at J, leaving 12 bases unmatched. The CDR3 here is CASSVRTSEYRSSYNEQFF. The DNA of the CDR3 is TGTGCCAGCAGCGTGCGGACTAGCGAGTACAGGAGCTCCTACAATGAGCAGTTCTTC. Supplemented by reference TRBV9 and TRBJ2-1, the full variable domain reads DSGVTQTPKHLITATGQRVTLRCSPRSGDLSVYWYQQSLDQGLQFLIQYYNGEERAKGNILERFSAQQFPDLHSELNLSSLELGDSALYFCASSVRTSEYRSSYNEQFFGPGTRLTVL.

V and J are TRBV6-5 and TRBJ2-1; TRBD1 matches at 11 bases. V lost 2 bases and J lost 6; bases outside the gene matches: 3. This CDR3 has 15 residues. Germline values: CDR1 MNHEY, CDR2 SVGAGI. The CDR3: CASSYGTGGFNEQFF. CDR3 nucleotides: TGTGCCAGCAGTTACGGGACAGGGGGATTCAATGAGCAGTTCTTC.

The V gene is TRBV6-6, the J gene TRBJ2-7; 9 nucleotides align to TRBD1. The CDR3 sequence is 13 residues long. From germline, CDR1 is MNHNY and CDR2 SVGAGI (reference sequence). Unmatched junction bases numbered 4, after V lost 9 bases and J lost 1 base. The CDR3: CASGTGRSYEQYF. CDR3 sequence (DNA): TGTGCCAGTGGGACAGGGAGGTCCTACGAGCAGTACTTC.

A note on this clone: As the CDR3 is not closed by the conserved phenylalanine or tryptophan, this likely results from a read error. The DNA is left out, because the CDR3 cannot be placed on it with certainty; the CDR3 is given as TCRdb lists it. V gene TRBV5-1 combines with J gene TRBJ1-1; whether TRBD1, the table's D call, matches the DNA was not checked. The CDR3 is made up of 12 amino acids, end residues included. The V gene's germline CDR1 is SGHRS and CDR2 YFSETQ. The CDR3 spells CASSGRGPTQSG.

The chain employs TRBV28 and TRBJ1-5; possibly TRBD1 for D (6 bases). The germline CDR1 and CDR2 sequences are MDHEN and SYDVKM. This CDR3 contains 14 residues. V gave up 6 bases and J gave up 11 bases, with 20 bases separating them. CDR3 loop: CASRTITGSKTQHF. The CDR3 DNA reads TGTGCCAGCAGGACCATTACAGGGAGCAAGACCCAGCATTTT.

V gene TRBV5-1 combines with J gene TRBJ2-5; TRBD2 aligns across 13 bases. The junction had 8 bases not matched to a gene; V was cut back by 4 bases and J by 2 bases. The V gene's germline CDR1 is SGHRS and CDR2 YFSETQ. The CDR3 loop spans 17 amino acids. CDR3 nucleotides: TGCGCCAGCAGCCAGGGACTAGCGGGGCGAATTCAAGAGACCCAGTACTTC. This translates into CASSQGLAGRIQETQYF.

This clone was observed a few times. The chain is built from TRBV27 and TRBJ2-5, with TRBD2 identical over 7 bases. J gave up 2 bases and V 1 base, and 4 bases lay outside the gene matches. The CDR3 consists of 15 residues. CDR1 is MNHEY and CDR2 is SMNVEV in the germline V gene (reference sequence). CDR3 sequence: CASSLFPAGQETQYF. CDR3 DNA: TGTGCCAGCAGTTTATTCCCAGCGGGGCAAGAGACCCAGTACTTC.

With regard to this clone: Other DNA sequences in the same sample also yield this CDR3. This rearrangement joins TRBV5-1 to TRBJ1-4; 8 bases line up with TRBD1. Germline loops: CDR1 SGHRS, CDR2 YFSETQ. V gave up 0 bases and J gave up 6 bases; unmatched junction bases: 1. This CDR3 is 14 amino acids long. The CDR3 reads CASSLDRGDEKLFF. The CDR3 region has the DNA TGCGCCAGCAGCTTGGACAGGGGGGATGAAAAACTGTTTTTT.

The gene calls are TRBV1 and TRBJ2-2; no DNA check was done on the table's D call, TRBD2. TRBV1 is a recognized pseudogene. The CDR3 is 18 amino acids. CDR3 DNA: TGCACCAGCAGCCAAGGGACTAGCGGGAGGATGAACACCGGGGAGCTGTTTTTT. This encodes CTSSQGTSGRMNTGELFF.